This is a list of T cell receptor beta chains from one sample in a study of CD4 T cell repertoires in COVID-19. Some clones are missing from TCRdb's copy, which holds only in-frame ones; the method was immunoSEQ multiplex PCR. Found here are 60,000 to 90,000 clones, around 82% of them singletons; the top ten hold 0.5% to 0.6%. Material: CD4+ T cells from peripheral blood, obtained after recovery from COVID-19. The receptors here all came from a human donor who had COVID-19. The CDR3 runs from the conserved cysteine through the conserved F or W. The order of the fields is D gene, J gene, V gene, clone size, CDR3 DNA, CDR3 protein. D genes are given only for firm matches. Some rows mark clone size as missing; the rest say once, few, many or name a class of expanded clone.

d_call: TRBD1; j_call: TRBJ1-2; v_call: TRBV6-5; clone_size: NA; cdr3_nt: TGTGCCAGCAGTCCACAGGGGGCGGGTGGTGGCTACACCTTC; cdr3_aa: CASSPQGAGGGYTF
d_call: NA; j_call: TRBJ2-3; v_call: TRBV7-8; clone_size: NA; cdr3_nt: TGTGCCAGCAGCTCGGGACCCAGCACAGATACGCAGTATTTT; cdr3_aa: CASSSGPSTDTQYF
d_call: NA; j_call: TRBJ1-1; v_call: TRBV18; clone_size: NA; cdr3_nt: TGTGCCAGCTCACCACTTGGGACTGATAACACTGAAGCTTTCTTT; cdr3_aa: CASSPLGTDNTEAFF
d_call: NA; j_call: TRBJ2-7; v_call: TRBV7-9; clone_size: once; cdr3_nt: TGTGCCAGCAAGTCAGGGGACTACGAGCAGTACTTC; cdr3_aa: CASKSGDYEQYF
d_call: TRBD2; j_call: TRBJ2-3; v_call: TRBV4-1; clone_size: NA; cdr3_nt: TGCGCCAGCAGCCAAACCGGACTAGCGGGAGACACAGATACGCAGTATTTT; cdr3_aa: CASSQTGLAGDTDTQYF
d_call: NA; j_call: TRBJ2-2; v_call: TRBV4-2; clone_size: NA; cdr3_nt: TGTGCCAGCAGCCAAGATGGTTATACCGGGGAGCTGTTTTTT; cdr3_aa: CASSQDGYTGELFF
d_call: TRBD1; j_call: TRBJ2-7; v_call: TRBV11-2; clone_size: NA; cdr3_nt: TGTGCCAGCACCCCGTGGACAGGTCTCTCCTACGAGCAGTACTTC; cdr3_aa: CASTPWTGLSYEQYF
d_call: NA; j_call: TRBJ1-6; v_call: TRBV5-1; clone_size: NA; cdr3_nt: TGCGCCAGCAGCCCGGGGGGTAGCTATTCACCCCTCCACTTT; cdr3_aa: CASSPGGSYSPLHF
d_call: NA; j_call: TRBJ2-7; v_call: TRBV27; clone_size: NA; cdr3_nt: TGTGCCAGCAGTTTAGGTGGGACAAGGTACGAGCAGTACTTC; cdr3_aa: CASSLGGTRYEQYF
d_call: NA; j_call: TRBJ2-5; v_call: TRBV7-9; clone_size: NA; cdr3_nt: TGTGCCAGCAGAGGGGGTGGAGAGACCCAGTACTTC; cdr3_aa: CASRGGGETQYF